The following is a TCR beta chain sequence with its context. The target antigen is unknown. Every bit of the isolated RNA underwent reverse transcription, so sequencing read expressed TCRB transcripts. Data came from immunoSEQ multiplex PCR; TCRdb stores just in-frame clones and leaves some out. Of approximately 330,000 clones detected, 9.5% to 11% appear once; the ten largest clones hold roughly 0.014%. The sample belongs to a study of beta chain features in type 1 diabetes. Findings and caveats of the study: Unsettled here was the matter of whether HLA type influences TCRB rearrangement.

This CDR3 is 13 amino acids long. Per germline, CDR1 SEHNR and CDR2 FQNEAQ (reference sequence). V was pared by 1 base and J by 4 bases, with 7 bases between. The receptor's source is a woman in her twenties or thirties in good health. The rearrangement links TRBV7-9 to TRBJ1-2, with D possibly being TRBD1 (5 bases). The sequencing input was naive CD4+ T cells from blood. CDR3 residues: CASSLGQFYGYTF. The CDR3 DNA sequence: TGTGCCAGCAGCTTAGGACAGTTCTATGGCTACACCTTC.